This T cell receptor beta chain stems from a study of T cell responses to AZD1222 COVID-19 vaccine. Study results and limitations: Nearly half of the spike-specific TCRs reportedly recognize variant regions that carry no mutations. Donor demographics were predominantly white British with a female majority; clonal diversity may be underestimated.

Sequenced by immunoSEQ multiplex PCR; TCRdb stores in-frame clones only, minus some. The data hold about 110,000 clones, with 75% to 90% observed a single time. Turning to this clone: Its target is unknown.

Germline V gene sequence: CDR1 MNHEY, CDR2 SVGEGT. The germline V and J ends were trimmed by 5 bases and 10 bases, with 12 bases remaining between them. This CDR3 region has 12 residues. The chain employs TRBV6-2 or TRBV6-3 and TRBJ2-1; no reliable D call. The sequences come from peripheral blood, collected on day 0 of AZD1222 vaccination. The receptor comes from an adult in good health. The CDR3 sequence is CASSMTSKEQFF. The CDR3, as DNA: TGTGCCAGCAGTATGACGAGCAAGGAGCAGTTCTTC.